These 6 T cell receptor beta chains share one sample of origin, sequenced in a study of OX40 agonist ivuxolimab in advanced cancers. Using immunoSEQ multiplex PCR, the repertoire was profiled, and TCRdb retains in-frame clones only, with some absent. The sample consists of 15,000 to 20,000 clones, around three quarters of them appearing once. The starting material was CD4+ or CD8+ T cells sorted from blood, obtained in a trial of the OX40 agonist ivuxolimab. Receptors originate from an adult with an advanced solid tumor such as melanoma, head and neck, liver or kidney cancer.

CDR3 in DNA: TGTGCCAGCAGCTCCCCTCTAACACCGAGCTCTGGAAACACCATATATTTT. The encoded protein is CASSSPLTPSSGNTIYF. The V call is TRBV7-9, the J call TRBJ1-3; D is undetermined. The CDR3 is 17 residues long. V was shortened by 4 bases and J by 0 bases, with 16 bases between the two germline ends. Germline CDR1 and CDR2: SEHNR and FQNEAQ (reference sequence). Looking up the rest from reference TRBV7-9 and TRBJ1-3 gives the full variable domain: DTGVSQNPRHKITKRGQNVTFRCDPISEHNRLYWYRQTLGQGPEFLTYFQNEAQLEKSRLLSDRFSAERPKGSFSTLEIQRTEQGDSAMYLCASSSPLTPSSGNTIYFGEGSWLTVV.

A few counts support this clone. The chain employs TRBV10-2 and TRBJ2-2, with 8 bases identical to TRBD1. Germline-derived CDR1 and CDR2 are WSHSY and SAAADI. CDR3 length equals 14 residues. The ends lost 8 bases at V and 7 bases at J; junction bases unmatched: 9. The CDR3 region is CASHGRGHVGELFF. In DNA form, the CDR3 reads TGCGCCAGCCATGGCAGGGGGCACGTCGGGGAGCTGTTTTTT.

In this sample, this clone turned up once. The chain links TRBV27 to TRBJ1-1, with D perhaps TRBD1 (5 bases). The CDR3 runs to 14 residues. Germline CDR1 MNHEY, CDR2 SMNVEV (reference sequence). V lost 4 bases and J lost 1, with 10 bases in between. Written as DNA, the CDR3 is TGTGCCAGCAGTTCTGTTGGGGGGAACACTGAAGCTTTCTTT. Amino acids: CASSSVGGNTEAFF.

The genes are TRBV27 and TRBJ1-2; no clear D gene. V dropped 9 bases and J dropped 0 bases, with 11 bases sitting between them. The CDR3 has 13 amino acids. The germline V gene has CDR1 MNHEY and CDR2 SMNVEV (reference sequence). DNA of the CDR3: TGTGCCAGTATGGGAGGGTCTAACTATGGCTACACCTTC. Translating it yields CASMGGSNYGYTF.

J is TRBJ2-7 and V is TRBV7-2; possibly TRBD2 for D (6 bases). The CDR3 spans 15 residues. Trimming shortened V by 5 bases and J by 0 bases, and 14 bases separated the two germline ends. The V gene's germline CDR1 is SGHTA and CDR2 FQGNSA. The CDR3 here is CASSGRDWSSYEQYF. The DNA of the CDR3 is TGTGCCAGCAGCGGCCGGGACTGGAGCTCCTACGAGCAGTACTTC.

This clone was counted a few times. The J gene is TRBJ2-3, the V gene TRBV19; the D is unclear. The ends were cut back, 6 bases at V and 1 base at J, with 8 bases in the middle. CDR3 size: 13 residues. The germline V gene encodes CDR1 LNHDA and CDR2 SQIVND (reference sequence). The chain's CDR3 is CASSWAGTDTQYF. DNA for the CDR3: TGTGCCAGTAGCTGGGCCGGCACAGATACGCAGTATTTT.